This T cell receptor (beta chain) stems from a study of lymphopenia after photon versus proton radiotherapy. Regarding this clone: Its antigen is currently unknown. The same CDR3 is also encoded by other DNA sequences in this sample.

The study's findings and limits: Only patients who died were analyzed for survival; proton advantage is unproven. Proton therapy kept repertoires fairly stable, unlike photons, which gained effector/memory cells. Larger post-nadir TCR diversity loss correlated inversely with survival in deceased patients. After the lymphocyte nadir, photon-treated repertoires showed oligoclonal expansion, especially of CD8+ Temra cells.

Only in-frame clones appear in the TCRdb table, and some are missing; sequencing was by immunoSEQ multiplex PCR. The sample records about 30,000 clones, approximately 93% being singletons. Germline V gene lookup returns CDR1 SEHNR and CDR2 FQNEAQ (reference sequence). The V gene lost 4 bases and the J gene lost 2 bases, with 3 bases spanning the gap. This CDR3 is built from 11 residues. Sequencing was performed on peripheral blood, taken from a patient treated with photon-based radiotherapy. The clonotype originates from a woman aged 45-59 years with cholangiocarcinoma. The J gene is TRBJ2-7, the V gene TRBV7-9; D remains ambiguous. This CDR3 reads CASSSTYEQYF. The CDR3 DNA is TGTGCCAGCAGCTCGACCTACGAGCAGTACTTC.